This entry lists 26 T cell receptor beta chains sequenced from one sample in a study of T cells in Graves' hyperthyroidism and ophthalmopathy. RNA transcripts gave rise to amplified TCR beta CDR3 regions. RT-PCR in the first round (using the HTBI primer set) targeted the TCR CDR3. One entry per CDR3 protein, called by TCRdb with MiXCR from the multiplex PCR reads. The profile shows 540,000 or so distinct CDR3 sequences, around 42% of them singletons. The sample was peripheral blood or thyroid tissue (not recorded which). The receptors originated from an adult woman with Graves' disease, either hyperthyroidism or ophthalmopathy (not recorded which).

This clonotype was counted many times. The rearrangement joins TRBV28 to TRBJ2-5; 9 bases are a match to TRBD1. Germline V lookup: CDR1 MDHEN, CDR2 SYDVKM. Trimming took 5 bases from V and 2 from J; bases not matched to a gene: 6. The CDR3 is 15 residues long. This CDR3 is CASSGTGTGQETQYF. DNA of the CDR3: TGTGCCAGCAGTGGGACCGGGACAGGGCAAGAGACCCAGTACTTC.

Remarks on this clonotype: With a much larger clone just one base away, this may be a read error. This chain joins TRBV2 and TRBJ2-7; no reliable D call. Germline V gives CDR1 SNHLY, CDR2 FYNNEI. The CDR3 covers 12 residues. The CDR3 is CASSRMGYEQCF. Written as DNA, the CDR3 is TGTGCCAGCAGCCGGATGGGTTACGAGCAGTGCTTC. Drawing the rest from reference TRBV2 and TRBJ2-7, the complete variable domain is EPEVTQTPSHQVTQMGQEVILRCVPISNHLYFYWYRQILGQKVEFLVSFYNNEISEKSEIFDDQFSVERPDGSNFTLKIRSTKLEDSAMYFCASSRMGYEQCFGPGTRLTVT.

The chain joins TRBV7-3 to TRBJ1-6, with D possibly being TRBD1 (6 bases). CDR1 and CDR2 from the germline V gene are SGHTA and FQGTGA. V dropped 5 bases and J dropped 6 bases, with 17 bases sitting between them. The CDR3 contains 16 residues. CDR3 sequence reads: CASSPLAAQGNSPLHF. The CDR3 DNA reads as TGTGCCAGCAGCCCTCTAGCGGCACAGGGTAATTCACCCCTCCACTTT.

The genes are TRBV7-8 and TRBJ1-5, with D tentatively TRBD1 (6 bases). The ends were cut back, 5 bases at V and 14 bases at J, with 16 bases in the middle. This CDR3 is 12 amino acids long. Germline V gives CDR1 SGHVS, CDR2 FQNEAQ. CDR3 nucleotide sequence: TGTGCCAGCAGCAAAGACAGGCTTTACGAGCATTTT. Its protein is CASSKDRLYEHF.

This clonotype was found many times. For the CDR3, the DNA is TGTGCCAGCAGGTTTGGAGGGAACACTGAAGCTTTCTTT. Amino acids: CASRFGGNTEAFF. This chain links TRBV7-2 with TRBJ1-1; D is unresolved. Deletions cut 6 bases from V and 1 base from J, with 9 bases between. The CDR3 is made up of 13 amino acids. From germline, CDR1 is SGHTA and CDR2 FQGNSA. Filled out from reference TRBV7-2 and TRBJ1-1, the complete variable domain reads GAGVSQSPSNKVTEKGKDVELRCDPISGHTALYWYRQSLGQGLEFLIYFQGNSAPDKSGLPSDRFSAERTGGSVSTLTIQRTQQEDSAVYLCASRFGGNTEAFFGQGTRLTVV.

There are many counts of this clonotype. The chain is built from TRBV5-1 and TRBJ1-1; no clear D gene. Germline CDR1 is SGHRS and CDR2 is YFSETQ. There are 13 residues in the CDR3. Trimming stripped 7 bases from V and 1 base from J, with 11 bases between. CDR3: CASAKQSNTEAFF. CDR3 sequence (DNA): TGCGCCAGCGCTAAACAGTCGAACACTGAAGCTTTCTTT.

This clonotype was detected many times. The V and J genes are TRBV2 and TRBJ2-7; 8 nucleotides agree with TRBD2. This CDR3 comprises 14 residues. In germline, CDR1 is SNHLY, CDR2 FYNNEI. Losses at the gene ends were 8 bases for V and 3 bases for J; bases not matched to a gene: 9. CDR3 in amino acids: CASSRAGVSYEQYF. CDR3 nucleotides: TGTGCCAGCTCTAGAGCGGGAGTTAGCTACGAGCAGTACTTC. The entire variable domain, with the rest obtained from reference TRBV2 and TRBJ2-7, is as follows: EPEVTQTPSHQVTQMGQEVILRCVPISNHLYFYWYRQILGQKVEFLVSFYNNEISEKSEIFDDQFSVERPDGSNFTLKIRSTKLEDSAMYFCASSRAGVSYEQYFGPGTRLTVT.

This clonotype was observed many times. The rearrangement uses TRBV5-1 and TRBJ2-2; the D gene is possibly TRBD2 (5 bases). Germline V gene data show CDR1 as SGHRS and CDR2 as YFSETQ. V was pared by 2 bases and J by 5 bases, with 13 bases between. This CDR3 is built from 15 residues. The CDR3 loop reads CASSLNTGGTGELFF. Here the CDR3 DNA reads TGCGCCAGCAGCTTAAACACCGGAGGTACCGGGGAGCTGTTTTTT.

The chain couples TRBV12-3 or TRBV12-4 to TRBJ1-4, with a tentative D call TRBD1 (5 bases). The length of the CDR3 is 13 residues. Deletions cut 1 base from V and 9 bases from J, with 9 bases between. DNA for the CDR3: TGTGCCAGCAGTTTAGTGGGGGACCAAAAACTGTTTTTT. This translates into CASSLVGDQKLFF.

This clonotype was counted ten times or more. The rearrangement links TRBV20-1 to TRBJ1-2; a weak D match, TRBD1 (6 bases). The length of the CDR3 is 15 residues. V was clipped by 0 bases and J by 6 bases, with 17 bases between them. Germline CDR1 DFQATT, CDR2 SNEGSKA (reference sequence). CDR3 in DNA: TGCAGTGCTAGAGATATTTCAGGGGATGCCAATGGCTACACCTTC. It specifies CSARDISGDANGYTF.

This chain connects TRBV4-1 to TRBJ2-7; D is uncertain. Per the germline V gene, CDR1 is MGHRA and CDR2 is YSYEKL. This CDR3 region has 15 residues. V was shortened by 4 bases and J by 3 bases, with 16 bases between the two germline ends. The chain's CDR3 is CASSRLPTAFYEQYF. The DNA of the CDR3 is TGCGCCAGCAGCCGCCTACCGACTGCTTTCTACGAGCAGTACTTC.

This clonotype showed up many times. The gene calls are TRBV7-8 and TRBJ1-1; D is possibly TRBD1 (6 bases). The CDR3 covers 16 residues. The germline V and J ends were trimmed by 1 base and 9 bases, with 21 bases remaining between them. Germline V CDR1 and CDR2: SGHVS, FQNEAQ. The CDR3 nucleotides read TGTGCCAGCAGCTTAGGAGGGGGGCGCGGTTCCCCTCAAGCTTTCTTT. This translates into CASSLGGGRGSPQAFF.

This clonotype was observed a handful of times. The chain joins TRBV7-8 to TRBJ2-1; 9 bases map to TRBD1. The CDR3 spans 15 residues. J was trimmed by 4 bases and V by 3 bases; bases with no gene match: 4. Germline V gene sequence: CDR1 SGHVS, CDR2 FQNEAQ. CDR3 loop: CASSFGTGLYNEQFF. CDR3 in DNA: TGTGCCAGCAGCTTCGGGACAGGGCTGTACAATGAGCAGTTCTTC.

This clonotype was counted many times. This chain links TRBV4-1 with TRBJ1-1; D gene ambiguous. Germline V CDR1 and CDR2: MGHRA, YSYEKL. Trimming stripped 0 bases from V and 0 bases from J, with 11 bases between. The CDR3 is 16 amino acids. CDR3 coding DNA: TGCGCCAGCAGCCAAGACCGGGAAAGATTGAACACTGAAGCTTTCTTT. As protein: CASSQDRERLNTEAFF.

There are many counts of this clonotype. The J gene is TRBJ2-7, the V gene TRBV7-9; the D is unclear. CDR1 is SEHNR and CDR2 is FQNEAQ in the germline V gene (reference sequence). The CDR3 is 18 amino acids. V lost 5 bases and J 4 bases, leaving 27 bases between the germline ends. The CDR3 protein is CASSPHTIPRSGWYEQYF. The CDR3 nucleotides read TGTGCCAGCAGCCCACACACCATCCCACGCTCTGGGTGGTACGAGCAGTACTTC.

This clonotype was seen many times. V usage is TRBV19 and J usage is TRBJ2-5; 11 bases agree with TRBD2. After removal of 3 bases from V and 2 bases from J, the junction contained 2 bases not matched to a gene. CDR1 and CDR2 from the germline V gene are LNHDA and SQIVND (reference sequence). The CDR3 consists of 15 residues. Written as DNA, the CDR3 is TGTGCCAGTAGTATGGGACTAGCGGTTCAAGAGACCCAGTACTTC. Translating gives CASSMGLAVQETQYF.

As for this clonotype: One end of the junction does not line up with germline, which may come from a read error. The genes are TRBV10-3 and TRBJ2-5; D unclear. Germline assignment: CDR1 ENHRY and CDR2 SYGVKD. The CDR3 covers 14 residues. DNA of the CDR3: TGTGCCAGCAGTTACTCGAGTACCCTGGAGACCCAGTACTTC. It encodes CASSYSSTLETQYF.

There are a few counts of this clonotype. CDR3 bases: TGTGCCAGCAGCAATTACAATGAGCAGTTCTTC. It is translated as CASSNYNEQFF. The V gene is TRBV2, the J gene TRBJ2-1, with unresolved D. This CDR3 region has 11 residues. Trimming removed 6 bases at V and 4 bases at J, with 4 bases between. Per germline, CDR1 SNHLY and CDR2 FYNNEI. The full variable domain, completed using reference TRBV2 and TRBJ2-1, is EPEVTQTPSHQVTQMGQEVILRCVPISNHLYFYWYRQILGQKVEFLVSFYNNEISEKSEIFDDQFSVERPDGSNFTLKIRSTKLEDSAMYFCASSNYNEQFFGPGTRLTVL.

This clonotype was seen only a few times. V gene TRBV7-9 combines with J gene TRBJ1-2; 9 bases fit TRBD1. The V gene's germline CDR1 is SEHNR and CDR2 FQNEAQ (reference sequence). The CDR3 totals 13 residues. The V gene end was trimmed by 0 bases and the J gene end by 10 bases; junction bases not matched to a gene: 3. CDR3 sequence (DNA): TGTGCCAGCAGCTTAGCGGGACAGGGTTACTACACCTTC. Residues: CASSLAGQGYYTF.

The rearrangement uses TRBV19 and TRBJ2-7, with TRBD1 as a possible D gene (6 bases). With 10 bases removed from V and 3 bases from J, the gap between germline ends came to 10 bases. Germline V gene data show CDR1 as LNHDA and CDR2 as SQIVND (reference sequence). CDR3 length: 11 residues. This CDR3 is CATGQLYEQYF. Here the CDR3 DNA reads TGTGCCACCGGACAGCTCTACGAGCAGTACTTC.

The V call is TRBV10-3, the J call TRBJ2-5; maybe TRBD2 (5 bases). CDR1 and CDR2 (germline): ENHRY, SYGVKD. V was pared by 3 bases and J by 9 bases, with 8 bases between. The CDR3 is 11 residues long. The CDR3 bases are TGTGCCATCAGTGACGGCGGGCCCCAGTACTTC. Translating gives CAISDGGPQYF.

J is TRBJ2-7 and V is TRBV15, with TRBD2 matching 7 bases. This CDR3 spans 17 amino acids. Germline V gene sequence: CDR1 LNHNV, CDR2 YYDKDF (reference sequence). J gave up 2 bases and V 3 bases, and 13 bases lay outside the gene matches. CDR3 in DNA: TGTGCCACCAGCAGCTTGGCCGGTCTGCGGGAGACCTACGAGCAGTACTTC. Amino acid sequence: CATSSLAGLRETYEQYF.

This clonotype occurred a few times. The V call is TRBV28, the J call TRBJ2-7; D is possibly TRBD2 (5 bases). The CDR3 totals 15 residues. Trimming took off 10 bases at V and 4 bases at J, with 23 bases between the two ends. Germline loops: CDR1 MDHEN, CDR2 SYDVKM. CDR3 amino acids: CATGPSGRVVYEQYF. The DNA for the CDR3 is TGTGCCACCGGTCCGTCGGGAAGGGTGGTATACGAGCAGTACTTC.

V usage is TRBV20-1 and J usage is TRBJ2-7, with 10 bases matching TRBD1. The CDR3 runs 16 residues. CDR1 and CDR2 from the germline V gene are DFQATT and SNEGSKA (reference sequence). The trim removed 3 bases at V and 3 bases at J, leaving 11 bases unmatched. The CDR3 DNA sequence: TGCAGTGCTAGGCGACAGGGGGCCCTTTCGTTCTACGAGCAGTACTTC. Protein: CSARRQGALSFYEQYF.

The chain recombines TRBV9 with TRBJ1-2; TRBD1 agrees at 9 bases. There are 16 residues in the CDR3. V gave up 0 bases and J gave up 3 bases; unmatched junction bases: 6. Looked up from germline, CDR1 is SGDLS and CDR2 is YYNGEE. The CDR3 reads CASSVAEGQGDYGYTF. The CDR3 nucleotides are TGTGCCAGCAGCGTAGCGGAGGGACAGGGCGACTATGGCTACACCTTC.

This clonotype was seen a handful of times. The chain carries TRBV7-8 and TRBJ2-5; 9 bases align to TRBD2. The CDR3 sequence is 14 residues long. CDR1 is SGHVS, CDR2 FQNEAQ, per germline. V lost 5 bases and J lost 3; bases outside the gene matches: 4. DNA for the CDR3: TGTGCCAGCAGCCTTATAGCGGGAGAAGAGACCCAGTACTTC. Residues: CASSLIAGEETQYF. Using reference TRBV7-8 and TRBJ2-5 for the parts outside the CDR3, the full variable domain is GAGVSQSPRYKVAKRGQDVALRCDPISGHVSLFWYQQALGQGPEFLTYFQNEAQLDKSGLPSDRFFAERPEGSVSTLKIQRTQQEDSAVYLCASSLIAGEETQYFGPGTRLLVL.